The clone carrying this T cell receptor beta chain was counted at least ten times. Each CDR3 protein is one row after TCRdb ran MiXCR on the multiplex PCR reads. The sample holds under 150,000 distinct CDR3 sequences, about a fifth seen once. Samples came from axillary lymph nodes draining the breast cancer. The data stem from a study of breast tumors, draining lymph nodes, adjacent tissues. This CDR3 region has 14 residues. The germline gives CDR1 SGHAT, CDR2 FQNNGV. Trimming removed 0 bases from V and 2 bases from J, with 8 bases in between. The chain carries TRBV11-2 and TRBJ2-7; either TRBD1 or TRBD2 may supply D (5 bases each). This TCR came from a female donor with breast cancer. Some clones in this sample may be carry-over from other donors' samples. Material: axillary lymph node tissue. The CDR3 coding sequence is TGTGCCAGCAGCTTAGAGATGGGACCCTACGAGCAGTACTTC. Translating it yields CASSLEMGPYEQYF.